Given below is one TCR beta chain in context. Antigen specificity is unknown. Samples were assayed with immunoSEQ v3.0 at survey level. Clones were read by immunoSEQ multiplex PCR, and TCRdb kept only the in-frame ones, dropping some. The sample records roughly 40,000 clones, approximately 89% being singletons. Trimming took 1 base from V and 2 from J; bases not matched to a gene: 1. Germline V gene data show CDR1 as SEHNR and CDR2 as FQNEAQ (reference sequence). The CDR3 extends over 15 amino acids. This record belongs to a study of long-term antiretroviral therapy in people with HIV. Specimens retained roughly 1-11 million cryopreserved PBMC preceding DNA extraction. Study-level points and caveats: With ART, diversity went up but was still lower than in transplant donor controls. Controls exceeded HIV repertoires in CDR3 length range.

The sequence was collected from a woman in her fifties or sixties with HIV. The source material was unsorted PBMCs, sampled 3.1 years after starting antiretroviral therapy. The rearrangement links TRBV7-9 to TRBJ2-3, with 9 bases fitting TRBD1. CDR3 DNA sequence: TGTGCCAGCAGCTTAGACAGGGGGCCCACAGATACGCAGTATTTT. Translation: CASSLDRGPTDTQYF. Together with reference TRBV7-9 and TRBJ2-3, the CDR3 gives the full variable domain: DTGVSQNPRHKITKRGQNVTFRCDPISEHNRLYWYRQTLGQGPEFLTYFQNEAQLEKSRLLSDRFSAERPKGSFSTLEIQRTEQGDSAMYLCASSLDRGPTDTQYFGPGTRLTVL.